This T cell receptor (beta chain) was captured in a study of shared clonotypes between healthy human individuals. Turning to the study itself: The study drew on a couple of women and a few men aged 18 to 49 as donors. Broader study findings: Sampling was confined to blood; repertoires within tissues likely differ. Donor clonotype sharing was expected to depend on sequencing depth.

Details on this clone: Its antigen is undetermined.

The germline V gene has CDR1 MNHEY and CDR2 SMNVEV (reference sequence). The CDR3 length is 15 residues. The V gene lost 0 bases and the J gene lost 4 bases, with 10 bases spanning the gap. Naivety among CD8 cells was defined by CD45RO negativity and positive CCR7 selection, thereby excluding terminally differentiated effector memory CD45RA+ cells. Data came from immunoSEQ multiplex PCR; TCRdb stores just in-frame clones and leaves some out. Of some 2.1 million clones listed, just under 95% are singletons. J is TRBJ2-1 and V is TRBV27, with D maybe TRBD2 (6 bases). Input material: naive CD8+ T cells from PBMCs. This sequence originates from a man aged 18 to 29 in good health. Some clones in this sample may be carry-over from other donors' samples. The CDR3 loop reads CASSLSRGRYNEQFF. The CDR3, as DNA: TGTGCCAGCAGTTTATCCCGGGGGAGGTACAATGAGCAGTTCTTC.